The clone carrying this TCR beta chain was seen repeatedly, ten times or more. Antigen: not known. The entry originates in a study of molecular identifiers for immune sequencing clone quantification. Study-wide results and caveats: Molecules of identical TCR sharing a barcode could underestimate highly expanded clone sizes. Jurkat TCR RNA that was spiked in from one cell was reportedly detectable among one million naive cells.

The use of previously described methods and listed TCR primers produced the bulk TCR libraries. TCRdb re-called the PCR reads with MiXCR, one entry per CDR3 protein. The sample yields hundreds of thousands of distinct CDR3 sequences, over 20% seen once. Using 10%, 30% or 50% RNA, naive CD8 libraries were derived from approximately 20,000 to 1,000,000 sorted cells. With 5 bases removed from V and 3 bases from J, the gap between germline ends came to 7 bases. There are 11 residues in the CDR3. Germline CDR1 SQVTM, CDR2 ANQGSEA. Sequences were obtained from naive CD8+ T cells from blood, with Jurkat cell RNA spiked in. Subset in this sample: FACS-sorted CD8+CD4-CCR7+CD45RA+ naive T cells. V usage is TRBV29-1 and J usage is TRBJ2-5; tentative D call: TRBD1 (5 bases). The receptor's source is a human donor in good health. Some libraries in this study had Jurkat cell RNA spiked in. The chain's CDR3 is CSVFREETQYF. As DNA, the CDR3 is TGCAGCGTTTTCAGGGAAGAGACCCAGTACTTC.